Each of the 25 T cell receptor beta chains below was sequenced from the same sample in a study of control samples from healthy donors and cancer patients. Sequencing was performed with immunoSEQ multiplex PCR; in TCRdb, only in-frame clones are kept and a portion is missing. Among 150,000 to 180,000 clones listed, roughly 94% were seen once. Material for sequencing was blood. The origin of the receptors is a man aged 40-50 years in good health.

The chain has TRBV9 and TRBJ1-2, with TRBD1 identical over 8 bases. The CDR3 is 14 amino acids. The germline V gene has CDR1 SGDLS and CDR2 YYNGEE. V gave up 3 bases and J gave up 5 bases; unmatched junction bases: 6. Here the CDR3 DNA reads TGTGCCAGCAGCGGATGGACAGGGAGTTATGGCTACACCTTC. Residues: CASSGWTGSYGYTF.

As for this clone: Distinct nucleotide sequences in the sample also encode this CDR3. The V and J genes are TRBV7-2 and TRBJ1-1, with a tentative D call TRBD1 (5 bases). The V end was cut by 0 bases, the J end by 1 base, with 6 bases between. The length of the CDR3 is 14 residues. CDR1 and CDR2 (germline): SGHTA, FQGNSA. The CDR3 DNA reads as TGTGCCAGCAGCTTAGCGGGGGGGAACACTGAAGCTTTCTTT. Protein product: CASSLAGGNTEAFF.

The genes are TRBV4-1 and TRBJ1-5, with 12 bases fitting TRBD1. The J segment lost 1 base and the V segment lost 1 base, leaving 17 bases of the junction unmatched. This CDR3 region has 22 residues. Germline V gene sequence: CDR1 MGHRA, CDR2 YSYEKL. The CDR3 sequence is CASSQVRDRGLGDLESNQPQHF. CDR3 coding DNA: TGCGCCAGCAGCCAAGTCCGGGACAGGGGGCTTGGAGATTTGGAAAGCAATCAGCCCCAGCATTTT.

The chain employs TRBV15 and TRBJ2-2, with TRBD2 matching 7 bases. The V and J ends lost 3 bases and 4 bases, in that order; junction bases with no gene match: 14. The CDR3 loop spans 18 amino acids. Germline assignment: CDR1 LNHNV and CDR2 YYDKDF (reference sequence). The DNA for the CDR3 is TGTGCCACCAGCAGGGGGACTACTCTAGGGTTCTTCACCGGGGAGCTGTTTTTT. Its translation: CATSRGTTLGFFTGELFF. Filled out from reference TRBV15 and TRBJ2-2, the complete variable domain reads DAMVIQNPRYQVTQFGKPVTLSCSQTLNHNVMYWYQQKSSQAPKLLFHYYDKDFNNEADTPDNFQSRRPNTSFCFLDIRSPGLGDTAMYLCATSRGTTLGFFTGELFFGEGSRLTVL.

This clone was counted a few times. CDR3 coding DNA: TGCGCCAGCAGCTTGGTAGGGACGGCTTCCTACGAGCAGTACTTC. This translates into CASSLVGTASYEQYF. The rearrangement uses TRBV5-1 and TRBJ2-7; D might be TRBD1 or TRBD2, each matching 5 bases. Germline CDR1 and CDR2: SGHRS and YFSETQ. Trimming left V 0 bases short and J 1 base short, with 11 bases between. The CDR3 loop spans 15 amino acids.

This sequence joins TRBV6-5 and TRBJ1-5; D unresolved. Germline lookup yields CDR1 MNHEY and CDR2 SVGAGI. V lost 6 bases and J 7 bases, leaving 16 bases between the germline ends. CDR3 length equals 14 residues. This CDR3 reads CASSPRFVVQPQHF. CDR3 DNA: TGTGCCAGCAGCCCCAGGTTCGTGGTGCAGCCCCAGCATTTT.

This chain joins TRBV10-1 and TRBJ2-1, with TRBD1 identical over 7 bases. Germline CDR1 WNHNN, CDR2 SYGVQD (reference sequence). CDR3 length equals 15 residues. The V and J ends lost 2 bases and 3 bases, in that order; junction bases with no gene match: 4. The CDR3, as DNA: TGCGCCAGCAGTGAGGCGACAGGGAACTACAATGAGCAGTTCTTC. Its translation is CASSEATGNYNEQFF.

The V call is TRBV5-4, the J call TRBJ1-1; D perhaps matches TRBD1 (6 bases). V was trimmed by 4 bases and J by 6 bases, leaving 10 bases between them. The CDR3 is made up of 12 amino acids. Germline CDR1 SGHNT, CDR2 YYREEE (reference sequence). CDR3 sequence reads: CASSPGTPEAFF. CDR3 DNA sequence: TGTGCCAGCAGCCCCGGGACACCTGAAGCTTTCTTT.

The chain employs TRBV7-8 and TRBJ2-7, with TRBD1 as a possible D gene (6 bases). Germline CDR1 and CDR2: SGHVS and FQNEAQ. The CDR3 sequence is 15 residues long. Trimming shortened V by 0 bases and J by 7 bases, and 16 bases separated the two germline ends. CDR3 DNA sequence: TGTGCCAGCAGCTTAGCGATACAGGGATGGTCGGAGCAGTACTTC. This translates into CASSLAIQGWSEQYF. Combining the CDR3 with reference TRBV7-8 and TRBJ2-7 gives the whole variable domain GAGVSQSPRYKVAKRGQDVALRCDPISGHVSLFWYQQALGQGPEFLTYFQNEAQLDKSGLPSDRFFAERPEGSVSTLKIQRTQQEDSAVYLCASSLAIQGWSEQYFGPGTRLTVT.

The chain combines TRBV20-1 with TRBJ1-2; D not resolved. This CDR3 has 11 amino acids. The ends were cut back, 3 bases at V and 7 bases at J, with 9 bases in the middle. Germline V gives CDR1 DFQATT, CDR2 SNEGSKA (reference sequence). The CDR3 spells CSASYDAGYTF. For the CDR3, the DNA is TGCAGTGCTAGCTACGACGCTGGCTACACCTTC.

This rearrangement joins TRBV4-1 to TRBJ2-3; 10 positions agree with TRBD2. CDR3 size: 15 residues. Germline trimming cut 4 bases from V and 5 bases from J; bases unmatched to any gene: 6. Germline loops: CDR1 MGHRA, CDR2 YSYEKL. CDR3 sequence (DNA): TGCGCCAGCAGCCTAAGCGGGGGGGCCAAAGATACGCAGTATTTT. This encodes CASSLSGGAKDTQYF.

J is TRBJ1-2 and V is TRBV6-6; weak D call: TRBD1 (5 bases). Germline V lookup: CDR1 MNHNY, CDR2 SVGAGI (reference sequence). The CDR3 spans 13 residues. V was trimmed by 4 bases and J by 4 bases, leaving 10 bases between them. Here the CDR3 reads CASSSQDTYGYTF. The CDR3 DNA reads TGTGCCAGCAGTTCCCAGGACACCTATGGCTACACCTTC.

The chain couples TRBV2 to TRBJ1-5; no reliable D call. CDR3 length: 15 residues. The germline gives CDR1 SNHLY, CDR2 FYNNEI. Trimming shortened V by 6 bases and J by 6 bases, and 18 bases separated the two germline ends. In DNA, the CDR3 is TGTGCCAGCAGGGGGTTCCACAGCGTACCTCAGCCCCAGCATTTT. Its translation: CASRGFHSVPQPQHF.

This clone came up once. This chain connects TRBV12-3 or TRBV12-4 to TRBJ2-7, with unresolved D. V lost 7 bases and J lost 5, with 15 bases in between. The length of the CDR3 is 13 residues. As DNA, the CDR3 is TGTGCCAGCACCTTCGGAATTCTCCACGAGCAGTACTTC. It codes for CASTFGILHEQYF.

This clone was recorded once. The chain uses TRBV4-1 and TRBJ1-2, with unresolved D. The CDR3 is 13 residues long. Germline CDR1 is MGHRA and CDR2 is YSYEKL. V was cut by 4 bases and J by 3 bases, with 9 bases left in between. CDR3 in DNA: TGCGCCAGCAGCCCGGACGGATACTATGGCTACACCTTC. Amino acids: CASSPDGYYGYTF.

The CDR3, as DNA: TGCGCCAGCAGCTTGGCTCGGGTGTCGGAGACCCAGTACTTC. It yields the protein CASSLARVSETQYF. This rearrangement joins TRBV5-1 to TRBJ2-5; D is unresolved. Trimming took off 0 bases at V and 5 bases at J, with 11 bases between the two ends. This CDR3 is built from 14 residues. CDR1 and CDR2 from the germline V gene are SGHRS and YFSETQ.

J is TRBJ2-6 and V is TRBV11-3, with 12 bases aligning to TRBD1. Per the germline V gene, CDR1 is SGHNT and CDR2 is YENEEA. J was trimmed by 0 bases and V by 5 bases; bases with no gene match: 5. CDR3 length: 18 amino acids. The CDR3 region has the DNA TGTGCCAGCAGCCCTGGGACAGGGGGCCTCTCTGGGGCCAACGTCCTGACTTTC. Translating gives CASSPGTGGLSGANVLTF.

The V call is TRBV13, the J call TRBJ1-1, with D perhaps matching TRBD1 (6 bases). Between the trimmed V and J ends, which lost 0 bases and 2 bases, there was a span of 16 bases. The V gene's germline CDR1 is PRHDT and CDR2 FYEKMQ (reference sequence). The CDR3 has 17 residues. CDR3 protein: CASSLGPLQGPNTEAFF. The CDR3 DNA sequence: TGTGCCAGCAGCTTAGGGCCTTTACAGGGACCCAACACTGAAGCTTTCTTT.

The V gene is TRBV9, the J gene TRBJ1-3; 11 nucleotides match TRBD1. The trim removed 5 bases at V and 2 bases at J, leaving 0 bases unmatched. The CDR3 has 14 residues. Per the germline V gene, CDR1 is SGDLS and CDR2 is YYNGEE. CDR3 DNA sequence: TGTGCCAGCAGGGGACAGGGGGCTGGAAACACCATATATTTT. Protein product: CASRGQGAGNTIYF. Full variable domain (missing parts from reference TRBV9 and TRBJ1-3): DSGVTQTPKHLITATGQRVTLRCSPRSGDLSVYWYQQSLDQGLQFLIQYYNGEERAKGNILERFSAQQFPDLHSELNLSSLELGDSALYFCASRGQGAGNTIYFGEGSWLTVV.

J is TRBJ1-1 and V is TRBV3-1 (or the pseudogene TRBV3-2); D not certain. The CDR3 totals 12 residues. Germline values: CDR1 LGHDT, CDR2 YNNKEL (reference sequence). The V and J ends lost 1 base and 6 bases respectively, with 6 bases between them. DNA for the CDR3: TGTGCCAGCAGCCAAGCTTCCGCTGAAGCTTTCTTT. Its protein product is CASSQASAEAFF.

This rearrangement joins TRBV6-5 to TRBJ1-5; TRBD1 might be the D (5 bases). The CDR3 consists of 13 residues. Trimming stripped 6 bases from V and 4 bases from J, with 10 bases between. Germline-derived CDR1 and CDR2 are MNHEY and SVGAGI. The CDR3 DNA reads TGTGCCAGCAGCAACGGGGGTAATCAGCCCCAGCATTTT. This encodes CASSNGGNQPQHF.

This clone was seen only a few times. The V gene is TRBV19, the J gene TRBJ1-5; D is uncertain. V lost 4 bases to trimming and J lost 3 bases, with 10 bases between them. This CDR3 contains 14 residues. CDR1 is LNHDA and CDR2 is SQIVND in the germline V gene (reference sequence). The DNA for the CDR3 is TGTGCCAGTAGTAGGCTCGATTACAATCAGCCCCAGCATTTT. The encoded protein is CASSRLDYNQPQHF.

DNA of the CDR3: TGTGCCAGCAGCCAAGATGGGGCAGGGACTAGACTGTTTTTT. Translation: CASSQDGAGTRLFF. The genes are TRBV3-1 (or the pseudogene TRBV3-2) and TRBJ1-4, with D maybe TRBD1 (5 bases). Germline V gene data show CDR1 as LGHDT and CDR2 as YNNKEL (reference sequence). V lost 0 bases and J lost 13, with 15 bases in between. CDR3 size: 14 residues.

The J gene is TRBJ1-2, the V gene TRBV10-2; unclear D gene. The germline gives CDR1 WSHSY, CDR2 SAAADI. The V end was cut by 6 bases, the J end by 8 bases, with 13 bases between. The CDR3 length is 12 residues. This CDR3 is CASSLTGVGYTF. CDR3 nucleotides: TGCGCCAGCAGCCTCACGGGAGTGGGCTACACCTTC.

This CDR3 reads CATTGSGAGNEQFF. DNA for the CDR3: TGTGCCACCACCGGGAGCGGGGCGGGCAATGAGCAGTTCTTC. The chain has TRBV19 and TRBJ2-1; 7 bases are shared with TRBD2. CDR1 and CDR2 (germline): LNHDA, SQIVND (reference sequence). The V segment lost 10 bases and the J segment 6 bases; nucleotides outside the gene matches: 12. The CDR3 loop spans 14 amino acids.